The entry that follows covers one TCR beta chain sequence. The entry originates in a study of shared clonotypes between healthy human individuals. TCRdb's table, derived via immunoSEQ multiplex PCR, lists solely in-frame clones and lacks some. The data hold some 2 million clones, with approximately 95% observed a single time. Cells designated naive CD8 were CD45RO-negative and were positively selected for CCR7, with terminally differentiated effector memory CD45RA+ cells excluded. CDR1 is MNHNY, CDR2 SVGAGI, per germline (reference sequence). Germline trimming cut 3 bases from V and 4 bases from J; bases unmatched to any gene: 2. The CDR3 runs to 13 residues.

This TCR was sampled from a man aged 18 to 35 in good health. The chain uses TRBV6-6 and TRBJ2-7; 8 bases match TRBD2. Sequencing was done on a sample of naive CD8+ T cells sorted from blood. The CDR3 protein is CASSYVAGYEQYF. DNA of the CDR3: TGTGCCAGCAGTTATGTAGCGGGGTACGAGCAGTACTTC.